The entry that follows covers one T cell receptor beta chain sequence. With 5 bases removed from V and 0 bases from J, the gap between germline ends came to 23 bases. This CDR3 contains 20 residues. Germline-derived CDR1 and CDR2 are LNHDA and SQIVND (reference sequence). Sequencing used immunoSEQ multiplex PCR; TCRdb keeps in-frame clones, though not all of them. The table shows approximately 200,000 clones, with 85% to 90% occurring only once. These data belong to a study of blood T cell repertoires in COVID-19. About the study: Specimens from acute and convalescent COVID-19 originated in the United States, Italy and Spain.

The chain joins TRBV19 to TRBJ2-6; weak D call: TRBD1 (6 bases). The receptor was isolated from a man younger than 45 who had recovered from COVID-19. Sample: PBMCs or T cells enriched from blood (not recorded which). The CDR3 DNA is TGTGCCAGTAGTCCGCTCAGGGGATGGGAGTCTTTCTCTGGGGCCAACGTCCTGACTTTC. It specifies CASSPLRGWESFSGANVLTF.